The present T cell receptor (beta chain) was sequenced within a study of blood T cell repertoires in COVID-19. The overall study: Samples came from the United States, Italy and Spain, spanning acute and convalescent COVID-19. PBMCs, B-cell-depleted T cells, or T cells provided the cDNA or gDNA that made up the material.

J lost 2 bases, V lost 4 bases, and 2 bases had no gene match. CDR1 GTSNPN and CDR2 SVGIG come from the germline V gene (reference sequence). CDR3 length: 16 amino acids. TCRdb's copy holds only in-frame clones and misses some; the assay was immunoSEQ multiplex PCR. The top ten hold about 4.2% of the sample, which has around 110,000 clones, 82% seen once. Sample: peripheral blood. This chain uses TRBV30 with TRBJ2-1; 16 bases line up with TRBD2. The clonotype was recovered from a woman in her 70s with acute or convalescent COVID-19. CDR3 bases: TGTGCCTGGAAGGGACTAGCGGGGGGGGCCTACAATGAGCAGTTCTTC. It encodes CAWKGLAGGAYNEQFF.